This T cell receptor (beta chain) was observed in a study of cytomegalovirus exposure and HLA in healthy donors. Assay used: immunoSEQ multiplex PCR; TCRdb lists only in-frame clones, some missing. The data hold 200,000 or so clones, with more than 80% observed a single time. V lost 6 bases to trimming and J lost 4 bases; unmatched junction nucleotides: 9. The CDR3 totals 15 residues. CDR1 and CDR2 from the germline V gene are MNHNS and SASEGT. The origin of this receptor is a young man in good health and CMV-seropositive. Sequenced sample: PBMCs. The J gene is TRBJ2-5, the V gene TRBV6-1, with TRBD1 matching over 9 bases. This chain's CDR3 is CASSGGQGPPETQYF. As DNA, the CDR3 is TGTGCCAGCAGCGGGGGACAGGGCCCTCCAGAGACCCAGTACTTC.